The clone carrying this T cell receptor beta chain was observed a few times. Amplification of TCR alpha and beta CDR3 regions from RNA used iRepertoire nested multiplex PCR. TCRdb re-derived calls from the multiplex PCR reads in MiXCR, one entry per CDR3 protein. The sample has under 150,000 distinct CDR3 sequences, under 25% seen once. Germline-derived CDR1 and CDR2 are DFQATT and SNEGSKA (reference sequence). Trimming at V came to 4 bases and at J to 2 bases, leaving 2 bases not matched to a gene. This CDR3 contains 13 residues. The data derive from a study of glioma-infiltrating T cells. The chain has TRBV20-1 and TRBJ1-2, with TRBD1 matching over 9 bases. Sequencing was done on a sample of glioma tissue, nonneoplastic brain tissue, or PBMCs (not recorded which). This sequence was found in a human donor with low-grade glioma or glioblastoma, undergoing nonglioma brain surgery, or in good health (not recorded which). The CDR3 DNA sequence: TGCAGTGCTACTGACAGGGGGAACTATGGCTACACCTTC. This sequence encodes CSATDRGNYGYTF.